Described below is a single T cell receptor (beta chain) sequence and its context. Its recognized antigen is unknown. One base away there is no much larger clone; base qualities are not given. This entry belongs to a study of shared clonotypes between healthy human individuals (dated by TCRdb to 2020 to 2021). With respect to the entire study: The cohort included a few men and a couple of women between 18 and 49 years of age. For each donor, CD4 naive and CD4 memory were each run on three plates, CD8 naive on two plates, and CD8 memory on one plate. To estimate repertoire size and how much clonotypes are shared between individuals, the study performed deep sequencing of blood TCR repertoires from a handful of healthy adults. Different laboratories and diverse techniques were used to prepare libraries and sequence TCR repertoires, to increase sequencing depth and limit assay-specific biases. Per donor, leukapheresis produced somewhere between about 0.85 and 8.9 billion PBMCs. What the study reported, not specific to this receptor: Pairwise subsampling led to the expectation that sequencing depth would affect the degree of clonotype sharing among donors. Compared with non-shared clonotypes, clonotypes shared by all four sorted-subset donors had higher generation probabilities. The genetic and exposure-history diversity represented was limited by the small number of donors. Estimated clonotype richness was generally larger for naive than for memory subsets. Rarefaction of sorted-subset datasets indicated incomplete sequencing despite the large sequencing depth. When a few donors were compared, the shared fraction of clonotypes was about 5% for naive CD4, 3% to 4% for naive CD8, 2% to 2.5% for memory CD4, and roughly 0.43% for memory CD8. Only blood was sampled, and tissue TCR repertoires likely differ from those in blood.

Spanning cysteine to phenylalanine, the CDR3 consists of 14 amino acids. The kept DNA is CDR3 alone, 42 bases in frame from the first base. The junction shows trimming of 2 bases on V and 4 bases on J, plus 13 bases between the germline ends. In the germline V gene (reference sequence), CDR1 corresponds to SGHKS and CDR2 to YYEKEE. Donors were healthy HIV-negative adults with no recently reported acute infections or vaccinations. All donors were Caucasian adults living in Nashville, Tennessee, USA. The CD8 memory samples were a combination of magnetically selected CD45RO+ cells and CCR7-negative CD45RA+ effector memory (TemRA) cells. Blood was collected by leukapheresis, and PBMCs were isolated by Ficoll-Histopaque density gradient centrifugation and then cryopreserved in liquid nitrogen vapor phase. Analytical flow cytometry was used to check the purity and quantity of every magnetically sorted T cell population. Each sorted fraction had its genomic DNA isolated and then quantified by UV absorbance on a Nanodrop 2000c.

Using the deep immunoSEQ assay, multiplex PCR amplified TCR CDR3 regions from genomic DNA. For each cell subset, the extracted genomic DNA was distributed evenly across all wells of several immunoSEQ 96-well plates, and each plate served as one replicate. For sorted subsets, each replicate PCR was loaded with about 200 ng genomic DNA, equivalent to 30,000 to 35,000 T cell genomes. The purified libraries were quantified using a Qubit 3.0 fluorometer, sized with a Bioanalyzer 2100, and then quantified again using the KAPA Library Quantification kit. Every immunoSEQ 96-well plate was sequenced on a dedicated single-read 150-cycle Illumina NextSeq 550 flow cell. In the original analysis: Because the immunoSEQ output included only junctional sequences and no quality scores, the filtering could not be the same as the filtering used for full-length reads. Sequences were annotated with PyIR, a Python wrapper for IgBLAST v1.9, using IMGT germline references to assign V/J genes and CDR3. Any read was removed if the V/J assignment was weak (E-value above 1e-6), the CDR3 was missing, or the read contained stop codons, out-of-frame junctions, or ambiguous translated residues. V3J clonotypes were defined as sequences sharing an identical inferred V gene, J gene, and CDR3 amino acid sequence. Percentage overlap between repertoires was calculated by dividing the number of shared unique clonotypes by the size of the smaller repertoire. Repertoire richness was assessed with RTK rarefaction, the Chao1 estimator, and Recon v2.1 estimates of unobserved clonotypes. Generation probabilities were computed with OLGA for all TCRbeta clonotypes obtained by the gDNA method from several donors. Drawn from immuneACCESS, this table holds only the in-frame rearrangements with V and J called that TCRdb kept. Clones are partly lost; checked studies trace under half to an unresolved V gene and leave the rest unexplained. The DNA gave D and trimming, while V, J and clone size come from that table. This sample comprises 650,000 to 700,000 clones, about 90% of them detected only once. Roughly 36% of the sample is taken by the ten largest.

Sequenced sample: memory CD8+ T cells from PBMCs. The meaning of the sample's cell subset or site label: CD45RO+ cells pooled with CCR7-negative TemRA cells. The rearrangement combines TRBV5-5 with TRBJ2-7, with the identity of the D gene unclear. This receptor was taken from a man between 18 and 35 years old in good health. Some clones in this sample may be carry-over from other donors' samples. In nucleotide form, the sequence is TGTGCCAGCAGCTTTGGGGTCGGGCCATACGAGCAGTACTTC. It translates to CASSFGVGPYEQYF.